This T cell receptor beta chain was sequenced for a study of shared clonotypes between healthy human individuals. Study results and caveats: The represented genetic and exposure-history diversity was limited by the small number of donors.

Per the germline V gene, CDR1 is SGHVS and CDR2 is FQNEAQ. Unmatched junction bases numbered 8, after V lost 5 bases and J lost 6 bases. This CDR3 comprises 15 residues. A single count supports this clone. What it binds is unknown. The method was immunoSEQ multiplex PCR; TCRdb's version includes in-frame clones alone and lacks a portion of them. The sample lists roughly 700,000 clones; about 92% were seen once. This clonotype was obtained from a man between 18 and 35 years old in good health. Some clones in this sample may be carry-over from other donors' samples. The genes are TRBV7-8 and TRBJ1-4; 8 positions agree with TRBD1. The material sequenced was memory CD8+ T cells from PBMCs. Regarding subset: CD45RO+ cells pooled with CCR7-negative TemRA cells. For the CDR3, the DNA is TGTGCCAGCAGCCGGTCAGGACAGGGAGATGAAAAACTGTTTTTT. It yields the protein CASSRSGQGDEKLFF.